The clone carrying this T cell receptor beta chain appeared once. Its target is unknown. These data come from a study of cytomegalovirus exposure and HLA in healthy donors. The PCR employed 60 Vbeta primers together with 13 Jbeta primers. Data came from immunoSEQ multiplex PCR; TCRdb stores just in-frame clones and leaves some out. This sample yields 100,000 or so clones, of which over 80% are seen a single time; 6% to 8% belongs to the top ten. Whole-study results and caveats: The authors judged a highly shared variant cluster likely a sequencing artifact.

This TCR came from a man aged 25-40 years in good health and CMV-seropositive. The specimen was PBMCs.

Here the CDR3 reads CASSLGQGISPLHF. Here the CDR3 DNA reads TGTGCCAGCAGCTTAGGCCAGGGAATTTCACCCCTCCACTTT. The V and J genes are TRBV7-8 and TRBJ1-6; D perhaps matches TRBD1 (5 bases). The CDR3 totals 14 residues. The germline CDR1 and CDR2 sequences are SGHVS and FQNEAQ. The V end lost 1 base, the J end lost 9 bases, and 10 bases lay between the germline ends.